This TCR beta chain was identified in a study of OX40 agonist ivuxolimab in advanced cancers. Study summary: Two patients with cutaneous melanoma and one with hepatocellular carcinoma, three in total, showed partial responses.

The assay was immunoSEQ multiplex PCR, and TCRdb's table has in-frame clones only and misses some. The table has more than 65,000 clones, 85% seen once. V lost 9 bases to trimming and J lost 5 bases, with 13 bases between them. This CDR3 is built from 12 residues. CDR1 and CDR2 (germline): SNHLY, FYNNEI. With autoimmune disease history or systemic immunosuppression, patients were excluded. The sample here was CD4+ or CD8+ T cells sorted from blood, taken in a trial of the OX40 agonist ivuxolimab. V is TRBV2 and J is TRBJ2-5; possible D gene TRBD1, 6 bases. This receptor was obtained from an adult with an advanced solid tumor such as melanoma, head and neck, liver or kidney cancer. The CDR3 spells CASGDTYETQYF. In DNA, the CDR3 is TGTGCCAGTGGGGACACCTATGAGACCCAGTACTTC.